This T cell receptor (beta chain) came from a study of cytomegalovirus exposure and HLA in healthy donors. Broader study findings: An analysis that came later showed most CMV-associated TCR beta chains appearing HLA-restricted. In vitro experiments confirmed that a few CMV-associated chains were specific for CMV antigens. According to an earlier analysis, most TCR beta V segments yielded productive rearrangements about 90% or about 30% of the time.

Use of 60 Vbeta and 13 Jbeta primers characterized the PCR. Sequenced by immunoSEQ multiplex PCR; TCRdb stores in-frame clones only, minus some. The table has about 160,000 clones, roughly 87% seen once; the top ten hold roughly 1.6%. Concerning this clone: The antigen is not known.

Germline V lookup: CDR1 SGHVS, CDR2 FQNEAQ. This CDR3 is built from 14 residues. J gave up 4 bases and V 7 bases, and 8 bases lay outside the gene matches. The sequenced sample was PBMCs. This clonotype was sampled from a girl between 10 and 17 years old in good health and CMV-seropositive. This rearrangement joins TRBV7-8 to TRBJ2-7; 9 bases map to TRBD2. CDR3 amino acids: CASTRVAGGYEQYF. The CDR3 coding sequence is TGTGCCAGCACCCGGGTGGCGGGAGGGTACGAGCAGTACTTC.